The 12 T cell receptor beta chains given below trace back to one sample, sequenced in a study of blood T cell repertoires in COVID-19. Sequencing was performed with immunoSEQ multiplex PCR; in TCRdb, only in-frame clones are kept and a portion is missing. The sample yields around 130,000 clones, roughly 85% seen once. Sequenced input: peripheral blood. Receptor source: a middle-aged man with acute or convalescent COVID-19.

This chain links TRBV3-1 (or the pseudogene TRBV3-2) with TRBJ2-7, with 13 bases matching TRBD2. CDR1 is LGHDT, CDR2 YNNKEL, per germline (reference sequence). CDR3 length: 17 amino acids. With V trimmed by 4 bases and J by 3 bases, 9 bases remained unmatched. CDR3 loop: CASSPGTSGVHFYEQYF. CDR3 DNA sequence: TGTGCCAGCAGCCCCGGGACTAGCGGGGTTCATTTCTACGAGCAGTACTTC.

This clone has just a few counts. The V call is TRBV25-1, the J call TRBJ2-2, with 9 bases aligning to TRBD1. Looked up from germline, CDR1 is MGHDK and CDR2 is SYGVNS. J lost 6 bases, V lost 4 bases, and 9 bases had no gene match. CDR3 size: 16 residues. The CDR3 spells CASSVTGGGRAGELFF. The DNA for the CDR3 is TGTGCCAGCAGTGTGACAGGGGGAGGGCGCGCCGGGGAGCTGTTTTTT.

The chain is built from TRBV7-6 and TRBJ2-7; 8 nucleotides align to TRBD2. V was pared by 5 bases and J by 2 bases, with 8 bases of the junction left unmatched. The CDR3 covers 15 residues. Per the germline V gene, CDR1 is SGHVS and CDR2 is FNYEAQ. In nucleotides, the CDR3 is TGTGCCAGCAGCCCCGGGAGGGGGAACACCTACGAGCAGTACTTC. It yields the protein CASSPGRGNTYEQYF.

V gene TRBV3-1 (or the pseudogene TRBV3-2) combines with J gene TRBJ1-4; TRBD1 matches at 10 bases. Germline CDR1 is LGHDT and CDR2 is YNNKEL (reference sequence). J was trimmed by 4 bases and V by 4 bases; bases with no gene match: 3. This CDR3 spans 15 amino acids. CDR3 nucleotides: TGTGCCAGCAGCCTCGGACAGGGGGATAATGAAAAACTGTTTTTT. It encodes CASSLGQGDNEKLFF.

This chain joins TRBV20-1 and TRBJ2-5; weak D call: TRBD2 (5 bases). The CDR3 extends over 10 amino acids. The germline CDR1 and CDR2 sequences are DFQATT and SNEGSKA (reference sequence). The V and J ends lost 4 bases and 5 bases respectively, with 5 bases between them. The CDR3 bases are TGCAGTGCTACGGGGGAGACCCAGTACTTC. Amino acid sequence: CSATGETQYF.

CDR3 in amino acids: CAISDVRGGTGNTIYF. The CDR3, as DNA: TGTGCCATCAGTGATGTTAGGGGGGGAACTGGAAACACCATATATTTT. J is TRBJ1-3 and V is TRBV10-3; tentatively, D is TRBD1 (6 bases). CDR3 length: 16 amino acids. The V gene's germline CDR1 is ENHRY and CDR2 SYGVKD. The ends were cut back, 3 bases at V and 2 bases at J, with 14 bases in the middle.

Comments on this clone: A junction boundary mismatches the germline segment, possibly from a read error. The chain combines TRBV19 with TRBJ1-2; D remains unclear. This CDR3 has 13 residues. Germline CDR1 and CDR2: LNHDA and SQIVND (reference sequence). The CDR3 spells CASSMGFGTLGHF. The DNA for the CDR3 is TGTGCCAGTAGTATGGGTTTCGGAACCCTAGGCCACTTC.

Turning to this clone: The sample carries other DNA sequences with the same CDR3. This chain uses TRBV28 with TRBJ2-2; D call uncertain. The CDR3 loop spans 13 amino acids. Germline values: CDR1 MDHEN, CDR2 SYDVKM. V was trimmed by 5 bases and J by 6 bases, leaving 10 bases between them. The CDR3: CASSPRRSGELFF. As DNA, the CDR3 is TGTGCCAGCAGTCCACGGAGATCCGGGGAGCTGTTTTTT.

In this sample, this clone turned up a few times. The V call is TRBV5-1, the J call TRBJ2-6; 8 nucleotides match TRBD1. Per germline, CDR1 SGHRS and CDR2 YFSETQ. Trimming removed 4 bases from V and 0 bases from J; junction bases left unmatched: 6. The CDR3 has 17 residues. In DNA, the CDR3 is TGCGCCAGCAGCGCGACAGGGGACAGCTCTGGGGCCAACGTCCTGACTTTC. Its translation: CASSATGDSSGANVLTF.

The chain links TRBV3-1 (or the pseudogene TRBV3-2) to TRBJ2-2, with 7 bases fitting TRBD2. The CDR3 extends over 14 amino acids. V was pared by 1 base and J by 4 bases, with 0 bases of the junction left unmatched. Germline values: CDR1 LGHDT, CDR2 YNNKEL (reference sequence). The CDR3 reads CASSQGGGTGELFF. The CDR3 DNA is TGTGCCAGCAGCCAAGGGGGGGGCACCGGGGAGCTGTTTTTT.

The chain carries TRBV13 and TRBJ2-7; 8 nucleotides match TRBD1. Germline trimming cut 1 base from V and 3 bases from J; bases unmatched to any gene: 8. Germline V gives CDR1 PRHDT, CDR2 FYEKMQ (reference sequence). This CDR3 has 16 residues. The CDR3 sequence: CASSLASGGQDYEQYF. The CDR3 DNA reads as TGTGCCAGCAGCTTAGCGTCAGGGGGACAGGACTACGAGCAGTACTTC.

The chain carries TRBV10-3 and TRBJ2-5; D is perhaps TRBD1 (8 bases). The V end was cut by 2 bases, the J end by 4 bases, with 14 bases between. This CDR3 region has 15 residues. CDR1 is ENHRY, CDR2 SYGVKD, per germline. CDR3: CAISEPTGEGETQYF. The CDR3, as DNA: TGTGCCATCAGTGAGCCGACAGGGGAGGGAGAGACCCAGTACTTC.